Given below is one T cell receptor beta chain in context. Its antigen is not identified. This sample is drawn from a study of vaccination and CD4 T cells after COVID-19. Study-wide background: Participants were given two doses of BNT162b2 or mRNA-1273 vaccine. Investigators stimulated cells with overlapping spike peptides drawn from SARS-CoV-2, HCoV-NL63, HCoV-OC43 and HCoV-229E. Points from the study as a whole: The median proportion of reactive clones detected only post-vaccination in convalescent patients was over 65%.

Per germline, CDR1 WSHSY and CDR2 SAAADI. The CDR3 contains 16 residues. J lost 2 bases, V lost 1 base, and 6 bases had no gene match. Treatment reported: approximately nine-day PBMC culture with coronavirus spike peptide pools or control peptides (ViraFEST assay). With the Oncomine TCR Beta short-read assay, DNA from cultured CD4+ T cells was sequenced. Genomic DNA was isolated from cultured CD4+ T cells. TCRdb used MiXCR to reprocess the PCR reads, holding one entry per CDR3 protein. Seen here are around 18,000 distinct CDR3 sequences, less than 55% observed once, and the top ten hold more than 8.5%.

This chain connects TRBV10-2 to TRBJ2-5; TRBD2 agrees at 8 bases. This clonotype was obtained from a human donor who had recovered from COVID-19. Sequences were derived from CD4+ T cells from blood, cultured in vitro, sampled before SARS-CoV-2 vaccination. Written as DNA, the CDR3 is TGCGCCAGCAGTGAGTTGTCACTAGCGGAACAAGAGACCCAGTACTTC. It yields the protein CASSELSLAEQETQYF.